This TCR beta chain was profiled in a study of vaccination effects on CD4 cells after COVID-19. Regarding the study as a whole: Sampling in the study covered few convalescent patients and included no early post-infection timepoints.

There are a few counts of this clone. What it binds is unknown. Expansion of antigen-specific CD4+ T cells with viral peptide pools was carried out by the ViraFEST assay before sequencing. The authors isolated CD4+ T cells after around nine days of culture. Vaccine administered to participants consisted of two doses of either BNT162b2 or mRNA-1273. The method was immunoSEQ multiplex PCR; TCRdb's version includes in-frame clones alone and lacks a portion of them. The sample lists around 46,000 clones, 65% to 75% occurring once. The CDR3 has 14 amino acids. The V end lost 1 base, the J end lost 8 bases, and 13 bases lay between the germline ends. The V gene's germline CDR1 is LGHNT and CDR2 FRNRAP.

This sequence was found in a human donor who received a COVID-19 vaccine. The chain has TRBV12-5 and TRBJ2-3, with D perhaps TRBD2 (6 bases). The specimen comprised CD4+ T cells from PBMCs cultured with HCoV-OC43 spike peptides, sampled after COVID-19 vaccination. Subset defined: HCoV-OC43 spike overlapping peptide pool stimulation. This chain's CDR3 is CASGLGREEATQYF. Written as DNA, the CDR3 is TGTGCTAGTGGTTTGGGGCGGGAAGAGGCTACGCAGTATTTT.